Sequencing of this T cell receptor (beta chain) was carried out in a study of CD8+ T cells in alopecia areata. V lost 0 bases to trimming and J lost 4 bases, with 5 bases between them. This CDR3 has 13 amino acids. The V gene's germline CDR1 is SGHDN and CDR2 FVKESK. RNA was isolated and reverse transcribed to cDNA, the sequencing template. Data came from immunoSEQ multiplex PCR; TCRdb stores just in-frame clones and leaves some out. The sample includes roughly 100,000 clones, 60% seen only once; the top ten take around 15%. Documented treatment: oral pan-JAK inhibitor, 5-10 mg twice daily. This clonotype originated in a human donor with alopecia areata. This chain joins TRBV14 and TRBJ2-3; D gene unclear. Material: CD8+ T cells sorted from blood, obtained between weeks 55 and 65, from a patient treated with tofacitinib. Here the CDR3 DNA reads TGTGCCAGCAGCCAAGATTGGGCAGATACGCAGTATTTT. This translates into CASSQDWADTQYF. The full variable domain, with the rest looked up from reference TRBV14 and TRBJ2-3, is EAGVTQFPSHSVIEKGQTVTLRCDPISGHDNLYWYRRVMGKEIKFLLHFVKESKQDESGMPNNRFLAERTGGTYSTLKVQPAELEDSGVYFCASSQDWADTQYFGPGTRLTVL.